This T cell receptor beta chain is from a study of identical twins. Turning to this clonotype: The antigen is not known.

With V trimmed by 5 bases and J by 5 bases, 6 bases remained unmatched. CDR3 length equals 13 residues. Looked up from germline, CDR1 is SGHRS and CDR2 is YFSETQ. General study points: Excess twin sharing in beta out-of-frame sequences was weaker.

cDNA molecules carried unique molecular identifiers, and template switching added a universal primer site. TCRdb processed the 5' RACE reads anew with MiXCR; each CDR3 protein has one entry. The sample lists about 690,000 distinct CDR3 sequences; about 20% were seen once. These data also formed part of another study, on T cells expressing NK-cell markers. That report adds: As a fraction of CD8+ T cells, dominant NKG2C+ clonotypes reached about 1.0-8% in a handful of donors.

The sequenced sample was PBMCs. This TCR was recovered from a woman under 30 in good health. The V call is TRBV5-1, the J call TRBJ2-5; 7 bases map to TRBD2. As DNA, the CDR3 is TGCGCCAGCAGGCGTAGCGGGCCGGAGACCCAGTACTTC. Its translation is CASRRSGPETQYF.